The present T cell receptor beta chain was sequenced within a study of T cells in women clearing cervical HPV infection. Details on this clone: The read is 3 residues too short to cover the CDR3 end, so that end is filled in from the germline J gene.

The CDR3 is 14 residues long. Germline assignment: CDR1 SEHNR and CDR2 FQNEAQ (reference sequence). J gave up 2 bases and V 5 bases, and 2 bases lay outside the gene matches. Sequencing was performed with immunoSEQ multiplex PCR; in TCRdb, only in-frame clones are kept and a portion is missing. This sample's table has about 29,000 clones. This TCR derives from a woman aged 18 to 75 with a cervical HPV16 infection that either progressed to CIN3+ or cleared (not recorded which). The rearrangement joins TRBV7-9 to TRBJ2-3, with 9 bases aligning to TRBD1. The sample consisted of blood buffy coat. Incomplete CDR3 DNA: TGTGCCAGCAGCAGGGACAGGGACACAGATACG. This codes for CASSRDRDTDT. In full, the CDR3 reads CASSRDRDTDTQYF.